Listed below are T cell receptor beta chains from one sample, sequenced in a study of T cells in tuberculosis. Libraries were prepared by immunoSEQ multiplex PCR; TCRdb keeps only in-frame clonotypes and omits some of them. This table has 30,000 to 40,000 clones, about 97% appearing once. Sequencing input: PBMCs. All receptors derive from a donor aged 10-29 years with latent tuberculosis or without tuberculosis infection. The conserved cysteine and the conserved F or W are not part of the CDR3 here. Clone size is shown for a subset of rows, as once, few, many or a class of expanded clone.

v_gene	j_gene	abundance	CDR3aa
TRBV19	TRBJ1-2	-	ASMTNYGYT
TRBV19	TRBJ2-1	-	ASSTSGSRNNEQF
TRBV15	TRBJ2-7	-	ATSRGQGNYEQY
TRBV7-2	TRBJ2-1	-	ASSADSPHNEQF
TRBV10-3	TRBJ2-7	-	AITKEGSPYEQY
TRBV5-1	TRBJ1-4	-	ASSLVPGTNEKLF
TRBV6-4	TRBJ2-1	-	ASSSSGSALQF
TRBV6-5	TRBJ1-1	-	ASTRGTEAF
TRBV7-9	TRBJ1-1	-	ASSLGAGNTEAF
TRBV30	TRBJ2-7	-	AWTGGYEQY
TRBV25-1	TRBJ2-7	-	ASSDSSYEQY
TRBV18	TRBJ2-5	-	ASSPITGEETQY
TRBV19	TRBJ2-7	-	ASSMGGTEQY
TRBV5-1	TRBJ1-1	-	ASSQLQGSAAEAF
TRBV2	TRBJ1-1	once	ASSIRDSGKAF
TRBV9	TRBJ1-2	-	ASSPSSGGLNYGYT
TRBV5-1	TRBJ2-5	-	ASSKGLAGANQETQY
TRBV5-1	TRBJ2-6	-	ASSLAAGGVGANVLT
TRBV2	TRBJ2-7	few	ASSESAGVLGEQY
TRBV5-4	TRBJ2-7	few	ASSRTGPYEQY
TRBV9	TRBJ2-1	once	ASSVAPGGNEQF
TRBV5-1	TRBJ2-5	-	ASSLGTGGGGETQY
TRBV5-1	TRBJ1-2	-	ASSLGIGDRSNYGYT
TRBV25-1	TRBJ1-2	-	ASQSQGAGGYT
TRBV5-4	TRBJ2-3	-	ASSLDGAGVGTDTQY
TRBV27	TRBJ2-7	-	ASRNSGPDYEQY
TRBV7-6	TRBJ2-7	-	ASSLGFGGYEQY
TRBV7-3	TRBJ1-2	once	ASSLAGSYYGYT
TRBV6-1	TRBJ1-1	-	ASANNGGDQKAF
TRBV7-9	TRBJ2-3	once	ASSLIWVGGTDTQY
TRBV5-1	TRBJ2-3	-	ASSYRLAGAISTDTQY
TRBV19	TRBJ2-3	-	ASSIDRQGSRDTQY
TRBV15	TRBJ1-1	-	ATSRGPGQGLNTEAF
TRBV27	TRBJ2-5	-	ASSTGILETQY
TRBV6-5	TRBJ2-7	-	ASSHALGQYEQY
TRBV15	TRBJ2-1	-	ATSRSRLAGTLNEQF
TRBV11-3	TRBJ2-3	-	ASSPRAGSPFMQY
TRBV11-2	TRBJ2-5	once	ASSLVFQETQY
TRBV5-8	TRBJ2-1	-	ASSLGQGYNEQF
TRBV19	TRBJ1-5	-	ASSKVPAGGNQPQH
TRBV5-6	TRBJ2-1	-	ASSLGVNEQF
TRBV9	TRBJ2-3	-	ASSVRAYLRTDTQY
TRBV14	TRBJ2-3	-	ASSQVAGGPADTQY
TRBV11-3	TRBJ2-3	-	ASSYGTSSSTDTQY
TRBV2	TRBJ2-1	-	ASKFVRLDYNEQF
TRBV29-1	TRBJ2-1	-	SVEGGLLHEQF
TRBV2	TRBJ1-3	-	ASQGFSGNTIY
TRBV6-1	TRBJ2-5	once	ASSEGQGIGQETQY
TRBV7-8	TRBJ2-4	-	ASSARGALAKNIQY
TRBV7-6	TRBJ2-7	-	ASSFEGALDEQY
TRBV9	TRBJ1-2	-	ASSDFRDISY
TRBV10-2	TRBJ1-2	-	ASMGQTPKLYT
TRBV4-1	TRBJ2-4	-	ASSPRAGDLAKNIQY
TRBV2	TRBJ2-1	-	ASSSPGGTYNEQF
TRBV2	TRBJ1-1	once	ASTWAQGSWNTEAF